This T cell receptor beta chain was recovered during a study of shared clonotypes between healthy human individuals. Study findings and constraints: Among donors, sharing of clonotypes was expected to be affected by sequencing depth.

Some clones are missing from TCRdb's copy, which holds only in-frame ones; the method was immunoSEQ multiplex PCR. Of around 2.1 million clones listed, about 92% were seen once; the top ten hold about 1.8%. Comment on this clone: The antigen is not known. The sample carries other DNA sequences with the same CDR3.

CD45RO-negative CD8 cells positively selected for CCR7 made up the naive population, which excluded terminally differentiated effector memory CD45RA+ cells. The V end lost 4 bases, the J end lost 4 bases, and 11 bases lay between the germline ends. CDR3 length: 13 amino acids. Germline V CDR1 and CDR2: SGHDT, YYEEEE. The sequence derives from a man aged 18 to 35 in good health. Some clones in this sample may be carry-over from other donors' samples. The chain combines TRBV5-6 with TRBJ1-1; D remains ambiguous. The sample consisted of naive CD8+ T cells from PBMCs. The DNA for the CDR3 is TGTGCCAGCAGCCCTCGTGGGTCCACTGAAGCTTTCTTT. Translated, it gives CASSPRGSTEAFF.